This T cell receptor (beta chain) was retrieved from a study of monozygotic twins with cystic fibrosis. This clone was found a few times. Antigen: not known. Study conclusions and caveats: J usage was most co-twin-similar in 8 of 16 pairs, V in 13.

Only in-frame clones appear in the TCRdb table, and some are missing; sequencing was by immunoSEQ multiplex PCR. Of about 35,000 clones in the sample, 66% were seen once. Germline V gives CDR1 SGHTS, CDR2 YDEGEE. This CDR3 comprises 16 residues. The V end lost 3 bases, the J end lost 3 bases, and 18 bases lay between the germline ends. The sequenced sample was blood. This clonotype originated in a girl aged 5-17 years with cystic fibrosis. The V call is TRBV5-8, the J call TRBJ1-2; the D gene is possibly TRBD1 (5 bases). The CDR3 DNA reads TGTGCCAGCAGCTCGTCTTCTTGGGGGAGGGACTATGGCTACACCTTC. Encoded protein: CASSSSSWGRDYGYTF. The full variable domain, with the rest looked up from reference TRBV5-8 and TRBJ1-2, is EAGVTQSPTHLIKTRGQQATLRCSPISGHTSVYWYQQALGLGLQFLLWYDEGEERNRGNFPPRFSGRQFPNYSSELNVNALELEDSALYLCASSSSSWGRDYGYTFGSGTRLTVV.